This T cell receptor beta chain was observed in a study of neurological immune-mediated disorders. Per the germline V gene, CDR1 is SSHAT and CDR2 is FNYEAQ (reference sequence). This CDR3 is built from 12 residues. On this clonotype: One junction end disagrees with the germline gene, perhaps due to a read error.

One entry per CDR3 protein, called by TCRdb with MiXCR from the 5' RACE reads. The sample holds some 80,000 distinct CDR3 sequences; approximately 4.6% are singletons and the top ten take roughly 5.6%. Regarding time point: longitudinal time-point 3. Material: PBMCs. The chain uses TRBV7-7 and TRBJ1-2; D is unresolved. The TCR comes from a woman aged 55-70 years with multiple sclerosis. CDR3 DNA: TGTGCCAACAGCCCCCTCTTAGATGGCTACACCTTC. Protein: CANSPLLDGYTF.